The next 21 T cell receptor beta chains were all read from a single sample in a study of cytomegalovirus exposure and HLA in healthy donors (TCRdb year 2017). The library was generated by the immunoSEQ multiplex PCR assay. A mixture of 60 forward primers for TCR Vbeta segments and 13 reverse primers for TCR Jbeta segments was used in the multiplex PCR. In TCRdb, the immuneACCESS table is reduced to in-frame sequences with V and J assigned. These tables do not hold every clone; where another copy was compared, an unresolved V gene accounts for under half, and the others remain unexplained. This sample gives 180,000 or so clones in total; under 9.5% of them show up just once. The ten largest clones add up to 1% to 1.5% of the sample. The sample consisted of PBMCs. These TCRs come from a woman in her twenties or thirties in good health and CMV-seropositive.

This clone was counted a few times. The chain uses TRBV7-9 and TRBJ2-1; 7 positions agree with TRBD2. The CDR3 spans 12 residues. The trim removed 3 bases at V and 9 bases at J, leaving 2 bases unmatched. Germline CDR1 SEHNR, CDR2 FQNEAQ (reference sequence). CDR3 protein: CASSLWGGEQFF. The CDR3 nucleotides read TGTGCCAGCAGCTTGTGGGGGGGTGAGCAGTTCTTC.

This clone was detected only a few times. The chain carries TRBV19 and TRBJ1-2; possibly TRBD1 for D (5 bases). This CDR3 spans 16 amino acids. The V gene's germline CDR1 is LNHDA and CDR2 SQIVND (reference sequence). V was pared by 6 bases and J by 2 bases, with 19 bases between. In DNA, the CDR3 is TGTGCCAGTAGCAGATCCGGGGGTCGTGCGAACTATGGCTACACCTTC. It codes for CASSRSGGRANYGYTF.

This clone was seen only a few times. The chain recombines TRBV2 with TRBJ1-1; 9 positions agree with TRBD1. CDR3 length: 17 amino acids. With 7 bases clipped from V and 7 bases from J, the junction kept 19 bases outside the gene matches. The germline V gene encodes CDR1 SNHLY and CDR2 FYNNEI. The CDR3 DNA is TGTGCCAGCACTCTAGGGACAGGGTCCGTCCAGTTCGGTGAAGCTTTCTTT. Its translation is CASTLGTGSVQFGEAFF.

This chain joins TRBV18 and TRBJ2-3; D is uncertain. CDR3 length: 14 residues. The germline CDR1 and CDR2 sequences are KGHSH and LQKENI. V was shortened by 1 base and J by 2 bases, with 7 bases between the two germline ends. CDR3 protein: CASSPQIDTDTQYF. The CDR3 DNA reads TGTGCCAGCTCACCACAAATAGACACAGATACGCAGTATTTT.

The chain links TRBV4-1 to TRBJ2-3; 8 bases match TRBD2. With V trimmed by 4 bases and J by 2 bases, 5 bases remained unmatched. The CDR3 consists of 15 residues. The germline gives CDR1 MGHRA, CDR2 YSYEKL. The CDR3 sequence is CASSRTSYVTDTQYF. For the CDR3, the DNA is TGCGCCAGCAGCCGGACTAGCTACGTCACAGATACGCAGTATTTT.

The V call is TRBV30, the J call TRBJ2-7; the D gene is possibly TRBD1 (5 bases). Per the germline V gene, CDR1 is GTSNPN and CDR2 is SVGIG (reference sequence). The V end was cut by 4 bases, the J end by 0 bases, with 22 bases between. This CDR3 region has 17 residues. In DNA form, the CDR3 reads TGTGCCTGGACTCTTTTGCCCCAATTGACAGTCTCCTACGAGCAGTACTTC. Amino acids: CAWTLLPQLTVSYEQYF.

This chain uses TRBV4-1 with TRBJ2-1; D unresolved. CDR3 length: 11 residues. Trimming removed 1 base from V and 9 bases from J, with 4 bases in between. In germline, CDR1 is MGHRA, CDR2 YSYEKL. The CDR3 DNA sequence: TGCGCCAGCAGCCAAGGTCGTGAGCAGTTCTTC. Translating gives CASSQGREQFF.

The chain combines TRBV5-1 with TRBJ1-5; 8 nucleotides align to TRBD1. The CDR3 is 20 residues long. Germline V gene data show CDR1 as SGHRS and CDR2 as YFSETQ. V shed 3 bases and J 0 bases; nucleotides not matched to a gene: 17. The CDR3 sequence is CASSSRNHRGTQYSNQPQHF. Here the CDR3 DNA reads TGCGCCAGCAGCTCAAGGAATCACAGGGGGACGCAATATAGCAATCAGCCCCAGCATTTT.

In this sample, this clone turned up a few times. V is TRBV19 and J is TRBJ2-2; 9 positions agree with TRBD2. V gave up 6 bases and J gave up 4 bases; unmatched junction bases: 3. Germline V gives CDR1 LNHDA, CDR2 SQIVND (reference sequence). The CDR3 has 14 amino acids. CDR3 in amino acids: CASRRGLATGELFF. In DNA form, the CDR3 reads TGTGCCAGTAGACGGGGACTAGCCACCGGGGAGCTGTTTTTT.

This clone was picked up a small number of times. CDR3 region: CASSENPSPSDTQYF. CDR3 nucleotides: TGTGCCAGCAGTGAGAATCCTAGTCCATCAGATACGCAGTATTTT. V and J are TRBV2 and TRBJ2-3; unclear D gene. The CDR3 runs to 15 residues. The germline V gene encodes CDR1 SNHLY and CDR2 FYNNEI. V shed 3 bases and J shed 4 bases, with 14 bases lying between them.

The V gene is TRBV5-1, the J gene TRBJ2-2; D not resolved. This CDR3 is built from 14 residues. V was clipped by 0 bases and J by 2 bases, with 5 bases between them. CDR1 SGHRS and CDR2 YFSETQ come from the germline V gene. The CDR3 region has the DNA TGCGCCAGCAGCTTGGAAACTAACACCGGGGAGCTGTTTTTT. Amino acid sequence: CASSLETNTGELFF.

About this clone itself: Germline is not matched at one junction end, which may reflect a read error. The sample carries other DNA sequences with the same CDR3. CDR3 bases: TGTGCCAGCAGCGGCACCGGGACAGTGAATACTGAAGCTTTCTTT. Translated: CASSGTGTVNTEAFF. This rearrangement joins TRBV9 to TRBJ1-1; 7 positions match TRBD1. The germline CDR1 and CDR2 sequences are SGDLS and YYNGEE. The CDR3 spans 15 residues.

This clone was counted between two and nine times. This chain connects TRBV6-6 to TRBJ2-7; 11 bases fit TRBD1. The V segment lost 5 bases and the J segment 4 bases; nucleotides outside the gene matches: 4. Per germline, CDR1 MNHNY and CDR2 SVGAGI (reference sequence). The CDR3 has 14 amino acids. The CDR3 loop reads CASSPGQGGYEQYF. The CDR3, as DNA: TGTGCCAGCAGTCCGGGACAGGGGGGATACGAGCAGTACTTC.

The DNA of the CDR3 is TGTGCCAGTAGTCGGGACACCAGAGCTAACTATGGCTACACCTTC. Protein: CASSRDTRANYGYTF. The chain is built from TRBV19 and TRBJ1-2; possibly TRBD1 for D (6 bases). V was cut by 5 bases and J by 0 bases, with 13 bases left in between. The CDR3 covers 15 residues. From germline, CDR1 is LNHDA and CDR2 SQIVND (reference sequence).

The genes are TRBV13 and TRBJ1-6, with no clear D. V lost 3 bases and J lost 6, with 3 bases in between. There are 12 residues in the CDR3. Germline CDR1 is PRHDT and CDR2 is FYEKMQ (reference sequence). This CDR3 is CASSFRNSPLHF. CDR3 bases: TGTGCCAGCAGCTTTCGTAATTCACCCCTCCACTTT.

The table lists this clone with a few counts. The V call is TRBV19, the J call TRBJ1-2; 9 bases are a match to TRBD1. The V segment lost 6 bases and the J segment 7 bases; nucleotides outside the gene matches: 9. Germline V gene data show CDR1 as LNHDA and CDR2 as SQIVND (reference sequence). The CDR3 spans 14 residues. The DNA of the CDR3 is TGTGCCAGTAGCCCCTGGGACAGGGAAGCTGGCTACACCTTC. It is translated as CASSPWDREAGYTF.

The chain has TRBV6-5 and TRBJ1-2; TRBD1 aligns across 7 bases. After removal of 8 bases from V and 3 bases from J, the junction contained 9 bases not matched to a gene. The germline CDR1 and CDR2 sequences are MNHEY and SVGAGI. The length of the CDR3 is 14 residues. CDR3 DNA sequence: TGTGCCAGCGCGACCAAAACAGGGGACTATGGCTACACCTTC. This gives the protein CASATKTGDYGYTF.

The rearrangement uses TRBV10-1 and TRBJ2-7; weak D call: TRBD2 (5 bases). With 1 base removed from V and 4 bases from J, the gap between germline ends came to 11 bases. Germline CDR1 and CDR2: WNHNN and SYGVQD (reference sequence). The CDR3 is 14 amino acids. CDR3 coding DNA: TGCGCCAGCAGTGAGTATATCGGGGAGTACGAGCAGTACTTC. It codes for CASSEYIGEYEQYF.

The V and J genes are TRBV11-2 and TRBJ2-3; 10 nucleotides agree with TRBD2. This CDR3 contains 16 residues. J was trimmed by 2 bases and V by 1 base; bases with no gene match: 3. Germline V gene sequence: CDR1 SGHAT, CDR2 FQNNGV. CDR3: CASSLGSGRLTDTQYF. The CDR3 DNA sequence: TGTGCCAGCAGCTTAGGTAGCGGGAGGCTCACAGATACGCAGTATTTT.

V usage is TRBV19 and J usage is TRBJ2-5, with 12 bases aligning to TRBD2. The CDR3 spans 17 residues. V shed 7 bases and J 3 bases; nucleotides not matched to a gene: 12. Per germline, CDR1 LNHDA and CDR2 SQIVND (reference sequence). CDR3 sequence: CASKETRTSGMKETQYF. The CDR3 DNA is TGTGCCAGTAAGGAGACTCGGACTAGCGGGATGAAAGAGACCCAGTACTTC.

V and J are TRBV15 and TRBJ1-4, with TRBD1 matching 12 bases. Germline trimming cut 3 bases from V and 3 bases from J; bases unmatched to any gene: 2. The CDR3 runs 16 residues. Germline CDR1 LNHNV, CDR2 YYDKDF (reference sequence). Here the CDR3 reads CATSRGQGAANEKLFF. Here the CDR3 DNA reads TGTGCCACCAGCAGGGGACAGGGGGCGGCTAATGAAAAACTGTTTTTT.